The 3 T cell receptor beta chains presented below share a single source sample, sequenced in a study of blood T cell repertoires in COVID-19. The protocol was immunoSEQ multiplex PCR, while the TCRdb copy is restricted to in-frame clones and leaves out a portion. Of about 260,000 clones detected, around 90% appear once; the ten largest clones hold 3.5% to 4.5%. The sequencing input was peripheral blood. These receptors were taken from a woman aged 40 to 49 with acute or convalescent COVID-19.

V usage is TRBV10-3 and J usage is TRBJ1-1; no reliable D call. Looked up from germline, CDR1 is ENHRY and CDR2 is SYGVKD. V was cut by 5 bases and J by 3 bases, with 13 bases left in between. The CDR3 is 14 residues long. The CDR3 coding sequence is TGTGCCATCAGTATTCGGGAGAGGGACACTGAAGCTTTCTTT. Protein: CAISIRERDTEAFF.

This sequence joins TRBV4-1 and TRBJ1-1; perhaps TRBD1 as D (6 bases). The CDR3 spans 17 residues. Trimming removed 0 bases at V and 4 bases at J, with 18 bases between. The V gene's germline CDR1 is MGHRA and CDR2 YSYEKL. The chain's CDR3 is CASSQDRRGASVTEAFF. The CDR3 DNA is TGCGCCAGCAGCCAAGATCGCCGGGGGGCAAGTGTCACTGAAGCTTTCTTT.

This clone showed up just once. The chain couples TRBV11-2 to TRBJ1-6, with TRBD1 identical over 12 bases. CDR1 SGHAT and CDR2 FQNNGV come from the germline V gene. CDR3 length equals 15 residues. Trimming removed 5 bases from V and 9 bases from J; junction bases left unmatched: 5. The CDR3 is CASSHGGQGASPLHF. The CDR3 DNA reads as TGTGCCAGCAGCCACGGGGGACAGGGGGCTTCACCCCTCCACTTT.